This is a list of T cell receptor beta chains from one sample in a study of T cell repertoires in cytomegalovirus infection. MiXCR was run by TCRdb on the reads, yielding one entry per CDR3 protein. The table lists 350,000 to 550,000 distinct CDR3 sequences, roughly 30% of them singletons, with roughly an eighth in the top ten. The sequenced material came from PBMCs. The receptors were sampled from a human donor in good health (CMV status not recorded). Some clones in this sample may be carry-over from other donors' samples. Each CDR3 is given with its conserved first and last residue. The D gene is left open where the match is weak. Only part of the rows carry a size: once, few, many, or a class if the clone is expanded.

length,size,D,J,V,DNA,CDR3
15,few,-,TRBJ1-5,TRBV20-1,TGCAGTGCTAGAGATCTGGCCGCTGGGAGTCAGCCCCAGCATTTT,CSARDLAAGSQPQHF
12,-,-,TRBJ1-2,TRBV29-1,TGCAGCGTCCAAACACCAAACTATGGCTACACCTTC,CSVQTPNYGYTF
17,-,TRBD2,TRBJ2-3,TRBV7-3,TGTGCCAGCAGCTTTCAGCACGTAGCGGGGGCCACAGATACGCAGTATTTT,CASSFQHVAGATDTQYF
14,-,-,TRBJ1-1,TRBV2,TGTGCCAGCAGTGAAATAGGGGCGGACACTGAAGCTTTCTTT,CASSEIGADTEAFF
15,-,TRBD2,TRBJ2-5,TRBV11-2,TGTGCCAGCACCCTGGGCGGGAGCCTCCAAGAGACCCAGTACTTC,CASTLGGSLQETQYF
15,many,-,TRBJ2-5,TRBV12-3/TRBV12-4,TGTGCCAGCAGTCATCTGGACAGCTCGGGAGAGACCCAGTACTTC,CASSHLDSSGETQYF
16,-,TRBD2,TRBJ2-7,TRBV6-5,TGTGCCAGCAGTTACTCGAGAAGCGGGGGGGCCTACGAGCAGTACTTC,CASSYSRSGGAYEQYF
13,few,-,TRBJ1-2,TRBV28,TGTGCCTCTCGGACCGGGAGAGACCGTGGCTACACCTTC,CASRTGRDRGYTF
15,many,-,TRBJ2-5,TRBV7-6,TGTGCCAGCAGCTTAGTTGGCGGGTCCCAAGAGACCCAGTACTTC,CASSLVGGSQETQYF
14,few,TRBD1,TRBJ1-2,TRBV7-8,TGTGCCAGCAGCTTGTACAGGGGAGGGGATGGCTACACCTTC,CASSLYRGGDGYTF
14,-,TRBD2,TRBJ2-1,TRBV10-3,TGTGCCATCAGTGCTGGCGGGGGACTAAATGAGCAGTTCTTC,CAISAGGGLNEQFF
15,many,TRBD1,TRBJ1-4,TRBV7-2,TGTGCCAGCAGACCCGGGACAGGGCCTAATGAAAAACTGTTTTTT,CASRPGTGPNEKLFF
15,-,-,TRBJ1-5,TRBV19,TGTGCCAGTAGTGCGGACAGATATAGCAATCCGCCCCAGCATTTT,CASSADRYSNPPQHF
16,-,-,TRBJ1-6,TRBV20-1,TGCAGTGCCATAGGAAAAGGGGGTTCCTATAATTCACCCCTCCACTTT,CSAIGKGGSYNSPLHF
15,few,TRBD1,TRBJ2-2,TRBV12-3/TRBV12-4,TGTGCCAGCAGTCCTGACAGGGGGCATGCCGGGGAGCTGTTTTTT,CASSPDRGHAGELFF
12,many,-,TRBJ2-7,TRBV6-2/TRBV6-3,TGTGCCAGCAGCCTGGGGACAAAACGGCAGTACTTC,CASSLGTKRQYF
17,few,TRBD2,TRBJ2-1,TRBV18,TGTGCCAGCTCACCGTCTAGCGGGGGGACATACTACAATGAGCAGTTCTTC,CASSPSSGGTYYNEQFF
13,many,-,TRBJ2-2,TRBV28,TGTGCCAGCAGCTTAGTCGGGGCCGGGGAGCTGTTTTTT,CASSLVGAGELFF
14,-,-,TRBJ2-1,TRBV5-1,TGCGCCAGCAGCTTGGTTGGAGGGATTAATGAGCAGTTCTTC,CASSLVGGINEQFF
19,few,TRBD1,TRBJ1-1,TRBV6-2/TRBV6-3,TGTGCCAGCAGTTACTCGTATACAGAGCAGGGGGCGAGAAAAACTGAAGCTTTCTTT,CASSYSYTEQGARKTEAFF
13,-,TRBD2,TRBJ2-1,TRBV5-1,TGCGCCAGCAGTTCTCGGGGGGGCGGTGAGCAGTTCTTC,CASSSRGGGEQFF
15,-,-,TRBJ2-5,TRBV19,TGTGCCAGTAGTTCCCCCCGTGCGCCTGCGGAGACCCAGTACTTC,CASSSPRAPAETQYF
15,many,TRBD1,TRBJ1-5,TRBV19,TGTGCCACCCCCCAAGCCGCCAGGGGGGGTCAGCCCCAGCATTTT,CATPQAARGGQPQHF
13,many,-,TRBJ2-2,TRBV7-8,TGTGCCAGCAATGGAGAGAGCACCGGGGAGCTGTTTTTT,CASNGESTGELFF
14,-,TRBD1,TRBJ1-2,TRBV2,TGTGCCAGCAGTGAAAGGGGGCCGGCCTATGGCTACACCTTC,CASSERGPAYGYTF
17,-,TRBD1,TRBJ1-1,TRBV25-1,TGTGCCAGCAGTGAAGGGGTCAGGGGGCGACGGTTTTATGAAGCTTTCTTT,CASSEGVRGRRFYEAFF
15,-,TRBD1,TRBJ1-1,TRBV30,TGTGCCTGGAGGCGACCGGACAGGGGGACCACTGAAGCTTTCTTT,CAWRRPDRGTTEAFF
15,-,-,TRBJ1-6,TRBV30,TGTGCCTGGAGTACCGGTGGGCTCCCTAATTCACCCCTCCACTTT,CAWSTGGLPNSPLHF
12,few,TRBD1,TRBJ2-7,TRBV20-1,TGCAGTGCTTCACAGGGGTGGTACGAGCAGTACTTC,CSASQGWYEQYF
13,many,TRBD1,TRBJ1-2,TRBV12-3/TRBV12-4,TGTGCCAGCAGTCCGACAGGGCTCTATGGCTACACCTTC,CASSPTGLYGYTF
17,few,TRBD1,TRBJ1-3,TRBV10-3,TGTGCCATCAGTACGAGACAGGGGTTAGCCTCTGGAAACACCATATATTTT,CAISTRQGLASGNTIYF
15,few,-,TRBJ2-5,TRBV19,TGTGCCAGTAGTATACGAAAACAGCTACAAGAGACCCAGTACTTC,CASSIRKQLQETQYF
11,-,-,TRBJ1-1,TRBV6-2/TRBV6-3,TGTGCCAGCAGTGGTTGGACTGAAGCTTTCTTT,CASSGWTEAFF
12,few,TRBD1,TRBJ2-7,TRBV18,TGTGCCAGCTCACCGGGACAGTACGAGCAGTACTTC,CASSPGQYEQYF
16,few,-,TRBJ2-7,TRBV19,TGTGCCAGTAGTCCTCACCCCCGGGACCCCTCCTACGAGCAGTACTTC,CASSPHPRDPSYEQYF
17,-,TRBD2,TRBJ2-1,TRBV5-4,TGTGCCAGCAGCTTGGGCCCGCGCGGGGGTACCTACAATGAGCAGTTCTTC,CASSLGPRGGTYNEQFF
14,-,-,TRBJ2-1,TRBV7-3,TGTGCCAGCAGCTTATGGCAGGGCGACGGTGAGCAGTTCTTC,CASSLWQGDGEQFF
12,-,TRBD1,TRBJ1-1,TRBV5-8,TGTGCCAGCAGCTTCAGGGACAGGGAAGCTTTCTTT,CASSFRDREAFF
14,few,TRBD1,TRBJ1-2,TRBV12-3/TRBV12-4,TGTGCCAGCAGTTTAGCGCAGGGGGCGGGCGGCTACACCTTC,CASSLAQGAGGYTF
15,-,-,TRBJ2-2,TRBV23-1,TGCGCCAGCAGTCAATCGTGGGGGAACACCGGGGAGCTGTTTTTT,CASSQSWGNTGELFF
17,-,-,TRBJ1-3,TRBV6-1,TGTGCCAGCAGCTACCCCTCCGCACAGGCCCCTGGAAACACCATATATTTT,CASSYPSAQAPGNTIYF
15,-,-,TRBJ1-1,TRBV12-3/TRBV12-4,TGTGCCAGCAGCTCGGGGAGGAAGACTACCACTGAAGCTTTCTTT,CASSSGRKTTTEAFF
15,few,-,TRBJ2-1,TRBV14,TGTGCCAGCAGCCCACGACAGAGCTCCTACAATGAGCAGTTCTTC,CASSPRQSSYNEQFF
17,-,-,TRBJ1-2,TRBV29-1,TGCAGCGTTGCATCCATATGGGTACAGGGTCAGGACTATGGCTACACCTTC,CSVASIWVQGQDYGYTF
14,-,-,TRBJ2-2,TRBV12-3/TRBV12-4,TGTGCCAGCAGCCATAAACAGGGATCCGGGGAGCTGTTTTTT,CASSHKQGSGELFF
15,many,TRBD2,TRBJ2-3,TRBV7-3,TGTGCCAGCAGCCGACTAGCGGACCCCACAGATACGCAGTATTTT,CASSRLADPTDTQYF
16,-,TRBD2,TRBJ2-5,TRBV7-8,TGTGCCAGCAGCTTCTCTAGCGGGGGGCTCCAAGAGACCCAGTACTTC,CASSFSSGGLQETQYF
15,-,TRBD2,TRBJ2-1,TRBV6-2/TRBV6-3,TGTGCCAGCAGTATTAGCGGGGGGGGGGGAAATGAGCAGTTCTTC,CASSISGGGGNEQFF
14,-,TRBD2,TRBJ2-7,TRBV27,TGTGCCAGCCGTTCGGCGGGGGACTCCTACGAGCAGTACTTC,CASRSAGDSYEQYF
15,few,-,TRBJ2-2,TRBV6-2/TRBV6-3,TGTGCCAGCAGGTTAGACGGGGCGAACACCGGGGAGCTGTTTTTT,CASRLDGANTGELFF
15,once,TRBD1,TRBJ1-1,TRBV19,TGTGCCAGTAGTACCAGGACAGGGGGCGAAACAAGCGCTTTCTTT,CASSTRTGGETSAFF
15,-,TRBD1,TRBJ2-1,TRBV7-7,TGTGCTAGCAGCCCGGGAAGGACAGGGTTTAATGAGCAGTTCTTC,CASSPGRTGFNEQFF
15,-,TRBD1,TRBJ1-4,TRBV20-1,TGCAGTGCTAGGTCATCCGGGACAGGGTCGGAAAAACTGTTTTTT,CSARSSGTGSEKLFF
14,-,-,TRBJ2-3,TRBV5-1,TGCGCCAGCAGAGAAGTCAGGAGCACAGATACGCAGTATTTT,CASREVRSTDTQYF
15,-,-,TRBJ1-5,TRBV12-3/TRBV12-4,TGTGCCAGCAGGCGGGACACTGCTTGGAATCAGCCCCAGCATTTT,CASRRDTAWNQPQHF
17,many,TRBD1,TRBJ1-5,TRBV7-2,TGTGCCAGCAGCTTCAAGTCCCGGGACAGGGGGGATCAGCCCCAGCATTTT,CASSFKSRDRGDQPQHF
15,many,TRBD2,TRBJ2-1,TRBV7-2,TGTGCCAGCAGCAAAAGCGGGGGGGCGTACAATGAGCAGTTCTTC,CASSKSGGAYNEQFF
13,many,-,TRBJ2-3,TRBV5-4,TGTGCCAGCAGCTTGAAGGGCGCAGATACGCAGTATTTT,CASSLKGADTQYF